A selection of T cell receptor beta chains follows, all from one sample in a study of T-cell reconstitution after alpha-beta-depleted transplantation in children. TCRdb re-analysed the PCR reads in MiXCR, keeping a single row per CDR3 protein. Of about 980,000 distinct CDR3 sequences in the sample, roughly 29% were seen once. Sequenced material: PBMCs, mostly from graft donor cells, taken 360 days after TCRalphabeta/CD19-depleted stem cell transplant. These receptors were taken from a boy in the first two years of life who had a stem cell transplant for SCID, so the T cells may come from the graft donor. The CDR3 runs from the conserved cysteine through the conserved F or W. D genes are given only for firm matches. Only some rows state a clone size, as once, few, many or a class for expanded clones.

J	size	V	D	DNA	CDR3
TRBJ1-1	NA	TRBV20-1	TRBD1	TGCAGTGCTAGACCAGGGGGCTGGGGTGAAGCTTTCTTT	CSARPGGWGEAFF
TRBJ1-2	NA	TRBV6-2/TRBV6-3	TRBD1	TGTGCCAGCAGACCAGCCGGACAGGGGATAAACTATGGCTACACCTTC	CASRPAGQGINYGYTF
TRBJ2-7	many	TRBV9	NA	TGTGCCAGCAGCCCACGGGCCTCTCCCTACGAGCAGTACTTC	CASSPRASPYEQYF
TRBJ2-1	NA	TRBV12-3/TRBV12-4	TRBD2	TGTGCCAGCAGCCCCGGGGGGTGGCTCTCCTATGAGCAGTTCTTC	CASSPGGWLSYEQFF
TRBJ1-5	few	TRBV20-1	TRBD1	TGCAGTGCTAGAGAGGACAGGGCTCAGCCCCAGCATTTT	CSAREDRAQPQHF
TRBJ2-5	many	TRBV20-1	NA	TGCAGTGCAAGCTGGCTACTCCAAGAGACCCAGTACTTC	CSASWLLQETQYF
TRBJ1-2	NA	TRBV27	TRBD1	TGTGCCAGCAGTTTAAGACAGGGGAACTATGGCTACACCTTC	CASSLRQGNYGYTF
TRBJ2-5	once	TRBV6-2/TRBV6-3	NA	TGTGCCAGCAGTTCCCGGGCCTTCACCGGGACCCAGTACTTC	CASSSRAFTGTQYF
TRBJ2-1	NA	TRBV20-1	TRBD1	TGCAGTGCTAGCGACAGGGGCTTAAACAATGAGCAGTTCTTC	CSASDRGLNNEQFF
TRBJ2-3	NA	TRBV27	TRBD2	TGTGCCAGCAGCCAGCGGGGGGGCCCGTATACGCAGTATTTT	CASSQRGGPYTQYF
TRBJ1-1	NA	TRBV20-1	NA	TGCAGTGCTTCGGGGGGGGTTGGTGTGGCTTTCTTT	CSASGGVGVAFF
TRBJ1-1	few	TRBV5-5	NA	TGTGCCAGCAGCCGGGACACAGGATTCACTGAAGCTTTCTTT	CASSRDTGFTEAFF
TRBJ2-3	NA	TRBV12-3/TRBV12-4	TRBD2	TGTGCCAGCAGCGGAGCGGGGGGGCCGCCAGATACGCAGTATTTT	CASSGAGGPPDTQYF
TRBJ2-7	once	TRBV24-1	NA	TGTGCCACCAGTGATTCTCGACAGGCGCCTTCTTACGAGCAGTACTTC	CATSDSRQAPSYEQYF
TRBJ2-7	NA	TRBV9	NA	TGTGCCAGCAGCGTAGCGGGGGGCCCCTACGAGCAGTACTTC	CASSVAGGPYEQYF
TRBJ2-7	few	TRBV11-2	NA	TGTGCCAGCAGCTTAGATCGTTCCACCACTTACGAGCAGTACTTC	CASSLDRSTTYEQYF
TRBJ2-1	NA	TRBV7-2	TRBD2	TGTGCCAGCAGCTTAGTAGGGCTAGCGGGGGGTCCCGAGCAGTTCTTC	CASSLVGLAGGPEQFF
TRBJ2-1	few	TRBV9	NA	TGTGCCAGCAGCGTAGTTAGGGACAATGAGCAGTTCTTC	CASSVVRDNEQFF
TRBJ2-5	NA	TRBV5-1	NA	TGCGCCAGCAGCCCTGAGAAGACCCAGTACTTC	CASSPEKTQYF
TRBJ2-5	NA	TRBV5-1	TRBD1	TGCGCCAGCAACTCGGGACAGGGGCAAGAGACCCAGTACTTC	CASNSGQGQETQYF
TRBJ2-5	few	TRBV12-3/TRBV12-4	TRBD1	TGTGCCAGCAGTTTATCCCGGGACAGGGCCCGAAGGACCCAGTACTTC	CASSLSRDRARRTQYF
TRBJ2-1	NA	TRBV7-9	NA	TGTGCCAGCAGCTTTCTCCGGCCAGGGTTCTACAATGAGCAGTTCTTC	CASSFLRPGFYNEQFF
TRBJ1-4	few	TRBV29-1	NA	TGCAGCGTTGAGGAGACAGGCAAGAATGAAAAACTGTTTTTT	CSVEETGKNEKLFF
TRBJ2-7	few	TRBV20-1	NA	TGCAGTGCTAGACCCCCCGGGCAGGTACCCTACGAGCAGTACTTC	CSARPPGQVPYEQYF
TRBJ2-5	few	TRBV20-1	TRBD2	TGCAGTGCCCCATCTAGCGGGGGGAGTCAAGAGACCCAGTACTTC	CSAPSSGGSQETQYF
TRBJ2-1	few	TRBV6-2/TRBV6-3	NA	TGTGCCAGCACCTTAAGAGGGCTTTCCTACAATGAGCAGTTCTTC	CASTLRGLSYNEQFF
TRBJ2-1	few	TRBV20-1	TRBD2	TGCAGTGCTCGCCTAGCGGGGGAAAATGAGCAGTTCTTC	CSARLAGENEQFF